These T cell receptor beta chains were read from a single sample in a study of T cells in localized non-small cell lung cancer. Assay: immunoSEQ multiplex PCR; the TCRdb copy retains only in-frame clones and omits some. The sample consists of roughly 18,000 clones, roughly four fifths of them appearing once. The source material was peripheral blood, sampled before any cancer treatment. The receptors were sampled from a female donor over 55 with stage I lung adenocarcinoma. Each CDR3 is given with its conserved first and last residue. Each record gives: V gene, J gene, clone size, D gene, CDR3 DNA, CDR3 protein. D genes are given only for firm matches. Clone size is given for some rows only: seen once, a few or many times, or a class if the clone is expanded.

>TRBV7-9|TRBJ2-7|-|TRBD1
TGTGCCAGCAGCAAGGGACAGGGGGGCGACGAGCAGTACTTC
CASSKGQGGDEQYF
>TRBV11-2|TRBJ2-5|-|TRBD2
TGTGCCAGCAGCTCGTGGACTAGCGGGGGGGAGGATAGAGAGACCCAGTACTTC
CASSSWTSGGEDRETQYF
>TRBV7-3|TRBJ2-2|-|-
TGTGCCAGCAGCTTAAGTCCAGCCACCGGGGAGCTGTTTTTT
CASSLSPATGELFF
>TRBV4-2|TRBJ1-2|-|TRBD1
TGTGCCAGCAGCCGAGGGAGTTGGGGACAGGGGGTGGCTGGCTACACCTTC
CASSRGSWGQGVAGYTF
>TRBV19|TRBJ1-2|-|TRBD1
TGTGCCAGTAGTGACAGGGAGGAAGATGGCTACACCTTC
CASSDREEDGYTF
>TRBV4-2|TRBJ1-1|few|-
TGTGCCAGCAGCCAAGATGGGGAGCTCGGGAACACTGAAGCTTTCTTT
CASSQDGELGNTEAFF
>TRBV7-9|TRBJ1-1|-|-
TGTGCCAGCAGCTTAGAGAAAGACACTGAAGCTTTCTTT
CASSLEKDTEAFF
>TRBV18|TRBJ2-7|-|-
TGTGCCAGCTCACCTCAGGGAAACTACGAGCAGTACTTC
CASSPQGNYEQYF
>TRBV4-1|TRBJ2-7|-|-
TGCGCCAGCAGCCAAGTTGGGACCGTGAGCTCCTACGAGCAGTACTTC
CASSQVGTVSSYEQYF
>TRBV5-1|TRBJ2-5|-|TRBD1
TGCGCCAGCACCCCAGGGACAGGGGTCAGAGAGACCCAGTACTTC
CASTPGTGVRETQYF
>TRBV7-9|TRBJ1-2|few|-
TGTGCCAGCAGCCGGGACGGCCCTTATGGCTACACCTTC
CASSRDGPYGYTF
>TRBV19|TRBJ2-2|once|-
TGTGCCAGTAGTATTTGGTTAAACACCGGGGAGCTGTTTTTT
CASSIWLNTGELFF
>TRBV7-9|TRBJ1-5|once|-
TGTGCCAGCAGCTTCCAGGGGAGCAATCAGCCCCAGCATTTT
CASSFQGSNQPQHF
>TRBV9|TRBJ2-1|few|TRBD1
TGTGCCAGCAGCTATGGACAGGGATCCAACAATGAGCAGTTCTTC
CASSYGQGSNNEQFF
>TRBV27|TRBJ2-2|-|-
TGTGCCAGCAGTTTACAGGGAGGGGGCGGCACCGGGGAGCTGTTTTTT
CASSLQGGGGTGELFF
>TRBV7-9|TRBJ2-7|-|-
TGTGCCAGCAGCTGGACCGGGACTGGGGTCGAGCAGTACTTC
CASSWTGTGVEQYF
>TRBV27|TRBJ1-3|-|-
TGTGCCAGCATTAGTAGGGGTTCGGGAAACACCATATATTTT
CASISRGSGNTIYF
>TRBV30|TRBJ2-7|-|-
TGTGCCTGGAGGATGGCAGGTGAAGGCGAGCAGTACTTC
CAWRMAGEGEQYF
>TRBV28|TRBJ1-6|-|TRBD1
TGTGCCAGCAGTTCGCCGGGACAGGGGGCTTATAATTCACCCCTCCACTTT
CASSSPGQGAYNSPLHF
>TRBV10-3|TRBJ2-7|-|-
TGTGCCATCAGTGGCCGGCGGGGCGGGTCCTACGAGCAGTACTTC
CAISGRRGGSYEQYF
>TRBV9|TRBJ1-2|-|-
TGTGCCAGCAGCGTAGATTCAGGGGCCTACTATGGCTACACCTTC
CASSVDSGAYYGYTF
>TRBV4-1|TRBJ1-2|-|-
TGCGCCAGCAGCCAAGATGGGACGGGAAACTATGGCTACACCTTC
CASSQDGTGNYGYTF
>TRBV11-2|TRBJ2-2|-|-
TGTGCCAGCAGCTTAGAAGCCACCGGGGAGCTGTTTTTT
CASSLEATGELFF
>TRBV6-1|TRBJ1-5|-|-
TGTGCCAGCAGTGACACCGGGGGTCAGCCCCAGCATTTT
CASSDTGGQPQHF
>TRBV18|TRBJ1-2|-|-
TGTGCCAGCTCAGCTACAGGGAACTATGGCTACACCTTC
CASSATGNYGYTF
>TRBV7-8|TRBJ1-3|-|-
TGTGCCAGCAGCCGAAGGAGGCTCTCTGGAAACACCATATATTTT
CASSRRRLSGNTIYF
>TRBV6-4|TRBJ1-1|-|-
TGTGCCAGCAGTGTGGGTCGGGGAGCTACTGAAGCTTTCTTT
CASSVGRGATEAFF
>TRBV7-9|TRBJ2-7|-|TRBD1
TGTGCCAGCAGCGGTCTCCGGGACAGGGAGTCCTACGAGCAGTACTTC
CASSGLRDRESYEQYF
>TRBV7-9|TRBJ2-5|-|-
TGTGCCAGCAGCTTAGCGCGAGAGACCCAGTACTTC
CASSLARETQYF
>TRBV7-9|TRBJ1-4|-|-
TGTGCCAGCAGCTTAGGTGGCCCCATGGGTGAAAAACTGTTTTTT
CASSLGGPMGEKLFF
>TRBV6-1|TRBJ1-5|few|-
TGTGCCAGCACGGCGAGAACCGGAGATCAGCCCCAGCATTTT
CASTARTGDQPQHF
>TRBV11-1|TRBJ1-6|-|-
TGTGCCAGCAGCTTAATAGGAGATTCACCCCTCCACTTT
CASSLIGDSPLHF
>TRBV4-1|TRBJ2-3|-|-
TGCGCCAGCAGCCAAGAAATCCGACGGCCGGATAGCACAGATACGCAGTATTTT
CASSQEIRRPDSTDTQYF
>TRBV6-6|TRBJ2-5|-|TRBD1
TGTGCCAGCGGGGACAGGGGGCGCACGGAGACCCAGTACTTC
CASGDRGRTETQYF
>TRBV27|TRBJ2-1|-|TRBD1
TGTGCCAGCAGTTATACCCCGACAGGGTGGGTTAATAGAAAGGACAATGAGCAGTTCTTC
CASSYTPTGWVNRKDNEQFF
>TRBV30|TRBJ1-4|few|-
TGTGCCTGGACCGGATGGGATTCTAATGAAAAACTGTTTTTT
CAWTGWDSNEKLFF
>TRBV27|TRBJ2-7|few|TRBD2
TGTGCCAGCAGTTTAGGCAGCGGGGCGGGATACGAGCAGTACTTC
CASSLGSGAGYEQYF
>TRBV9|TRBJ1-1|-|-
TGTGCCAGCAGTCCCCAGCAGGCCCCGGACACTGAAGCTTTCTTT
CASSPQQAPDTEAFF
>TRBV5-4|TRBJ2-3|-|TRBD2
TGTGCCAGCAGCCCACTGGGGGGGGGCACAGATACGCAGTATTTT
CASSPLGGGTDTQYF
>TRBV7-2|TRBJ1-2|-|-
TGTGCCAGCAGCTTAACGACAGGCCCTAACTATGGCTACACCTTC
CASSLTTGPNYGYTF
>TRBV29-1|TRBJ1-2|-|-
TGCAGCGTTGCGTATAATGTTGAGGCGAGTGGCTACACCTTC
CSVAYNVEASGYTF
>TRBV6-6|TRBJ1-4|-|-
TGTGCCAGCAACCGGGGAGAGGGGGGTAATGAAAAACTGTTTTTT
CASNRGEGGNEKLFF
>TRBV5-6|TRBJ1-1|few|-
TGTGCCAGCAGCTGGGGAGAGATAAACCGAGAGGAAGCTTTCTTT
CASSWGEINREEAFF